This T cell receptor beta chain appears in the sequencing data of a study of blood T cell repertoires in COVID-19 (dated by TCRdb to the early 2020s). For the wider study: Samples covering the acute and convalescent phases of COVID-19 were provided by collaborators in the United States, Italy and Spain. Where available, HLA class I and class II types were taken from metadata supplied by the sample provider and were not determined by assay-based typing. The repertoires were released in a freely available public database intended as a resource for research on the immune response to SARS-CoV-2. The samples were drawn from two sources: the first 160 participants of the ongoing ImmuneRACE study, and 1,254 subjects contributed by 6 global collaborators. Deeply sampled blood TCRbeta repertoires from subjects exposed to, actively infected with, or recovered from COVID-19 were included in the dataset. Nearly every sample came with metadata listing a de-identified subject ID, COVID-19 status, age in years and sex. The material from the prospective study consisted of cDNA or gDNA derived from T cells, B-cell-depleted T cells, or PBMCs.

TCRbeta CDR3 regions were amplified from genomic DNA by means of the immunoSEQ Assay, a bias-controlled multiplex PCR. The authors' pipeline ran thus. The number of nucleated cells in each sample was estimated from the amplification of reference gene primers within the assay. Sequence reads were collapsed and filtered to measure the absolute abundance of every unique TCRbeta CDR3 rearrangement. For each sample, productive Simpson clonality was calculated by taking the square root of Simpson's diversity index across productive rearrangements. TCRdb provides this immuneACCESS table in a form limited to in-frame rearrangements. Some clones are lacking; in checked studies, under half of them reflect an unresolved V gene, and why the rest are absent is not known. V and J calls and clone size are those listed in that table; D and trimming were worked out from the DNA. This sample holds over 250,000 clones; over 70% were observed only once. 3% to 3.5% of the sample rests with the top ten.

Points the paper makes about the study in general: The amount of clinical and demographic metadata varied by source and participant and was provided uncurated.

V is reduced by 6 bases and J by 4 bases, leaving a spacing of 8 bases between them. There are 12 amino acids in the CDR3, from cysteine to phenylalanine inclusive. The sequence is cut down to CDR3 DNA, 36 bases in frame from base 1. According to the germline V gene, CDR1 reads SNHLY and CDR2 reads FYNNEI. Each collaborating institution followed its own protocols to collect whole blood in K2EDTA tubes. For TCRbeta analysis, collaborator samples were shipped as frozen whole blood, as isolated PBMCs, or as DNA extracted from either sample type. As concerns this clone: The clone's antigen remains unknown. Base qualities were left out, and no much larger clone turns up one base away.

This receptor was obtained from an elderly woman with acute or convalescent COVID-19. The chain couples TRBV2 to TRBJ2-3, and TRBD2 may be the D gene, going by 7 matching bases. The source material was peripheral blood. For the CDR3, the sequence is CASRGGPDTQYF. Here is the DNA: TGTGCCAGCAGGGGGGGGCCAGATACGCAGTATTTT.